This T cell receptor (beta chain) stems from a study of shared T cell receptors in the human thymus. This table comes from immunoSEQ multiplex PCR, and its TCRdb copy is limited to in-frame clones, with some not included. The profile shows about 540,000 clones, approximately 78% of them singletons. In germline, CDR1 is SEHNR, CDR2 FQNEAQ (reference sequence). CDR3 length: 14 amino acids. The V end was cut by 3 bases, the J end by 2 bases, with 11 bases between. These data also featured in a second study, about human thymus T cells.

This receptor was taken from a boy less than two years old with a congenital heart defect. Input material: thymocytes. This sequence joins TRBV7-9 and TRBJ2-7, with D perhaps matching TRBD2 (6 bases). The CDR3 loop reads CASSLRDEAYEQYF. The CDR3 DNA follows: TGTGCCAGCAGCTTGCGGGATGAAGCCTACGAGCAGTACTTC.